A selection of T cell receptor beta chains follows, all from one sample in a study of identical twins. One entry per CDR3 protein results from TCRdb running MiXCR on the 5' RACE reads. Counted here are hundreds of thousands of distinct CDR3 sequences, around 6.9% occurring once; the ten biggest clones make up about 1.9%. These records were also assigned to another study, of yellow fever vaccine responses in identical twins.

The sequencing sample was made of memory (CD45RO+) T cells sorted from blood. Source of these receptors: a young woman in good health. The CDR3 runs from the conserved cysteine through the conserved F or W. The order of the fields is CDR3 protein, V gene, D gene. D genes are given only for firm matches.

CASSLNPGVAADTQYF | TRBV7-9 | .
CASSGTGVGDTQYF | TRBV6-1 | TRBD1
CASSRRGSAYGYTF | TRBV28 | .
CATKRGTTDTQYF | TRBV7-6 | TRBD2
CASSEGRGQPQHF | TRBV6-1 | .
CASNLGGPGELFF | TRBV7-9 | .
CASSQVGGKKGNEQFF | TRBV4-2 | .
CASEPPGLRNEQFF | TRBV19 | .
CAISEGTGVRIEQFF | TRBV10-3 | TRBD1
CASSQDILLGELFF | TRBV4-3 | .
CASTGRGLAGAGEQFF | TRBV9 | TRBD2
CASSPYPQETQYF | TRBV5-1 | .
CASSPGVSGANVLTF | TRBV3-1 | .
CASSSTGTGNDEQYF | TRBV28 | TRBD1
CASSPLQAFFHYTDTQYF | TRBV21-1 | .
CASSLEPSGQTYEQYF | TRBV5-1 | TRBD1
CASSYDTGAGRNTIYF | TRBV6-5 | TRBD1
CASSLTDGGIYGYTF | TRBV4-3 | .
CASSSNRADTQYF | TRBV27 | .
CSASSTRDLEAFF | TRBV20-1 | .
CASSPHSGLNYNEQFF | TRBV28 | .
CASSGTTYEQYF | TRBV9 | .
CASSQVSGGSGNTIYF | TRBV4-1 | .
CASSLEPIDWADYEQYF | TRBV7-6 | .
CASRRDRSSYEQYF | TRBV12-3/TRBV12-4 | TRBD1
CASSEVGGVGSEQYF | TRBV2 | TRBD2